The subject of this entry is one TCR beta chain. This specimen belongs to a study of blood T cell repertoires in COVID-19. Study-level background: The study drew acute and convalescent COVID-19 samples from the United States, Italy and Spain. In each case, the material was cDNA or gDNA derived from T cells, B-cell-depleted T cells, or PBMCs.

Sequenced by immunoSEQ multiplex PCR; TCRdb stores in-frame clones only, minus some. The data show over 150,000 clones, with around 86% seen just once and around 8.6% held by the top ten. Trimming took 6 bases from V and 1 from J, leaving 10 bases between them. The germline gives CDR1 SGHAT, CDR2 FQDESV (reference sequence). This CDR3 is built from 15 residues. The rearrangement links TRBV11-1 to TRBJ2-6, with unresolved D. The sample was peripheral blood. This receptor was taken from a man aged 45-60 years with active or convalescent COVID-19. DNA for the CDR3: TGTGCCAGCAGACCAGACAATTCTGGGGCCAACGTCCTGACTTTC. Translated, it gives CASRPDNSGANVLTF.